One sample yielded the 8 T cell receptor beta chains listed below, sequenced in a study of spatial heterogeneity in lung cancer. Time point defined: sample taken at primary tumor resection. The authors sequenced whole RNA from tumor, nontumor lung or frozen PBMC without sorting. Via MiXCR, TCRdb re-called the 5' RACE reads, giving one row per CDR3 protein. The repertoire holds just under 40,000 distinct CDR3 sequences, with roughly 5.2% as singletons. Material: PBMCs, obtained at surgery. The receptors derive from a male donor with early-stage non-small cell lung cancer.

The J gene is TRBJ2-3, the V gene TRBV20-1; D is undetermined. The CDR3 runs 13 residues. The ends were cut back, 1 base at V and 9 bases at J, with 14 bases in the middle. CDR1 and CDR2 (germline): DFQATT, SNEGSKA (reference sequence). The CDR3, as DNA: TGCAGTGCTAGAGGGGTTTATTACCGGACGCAGTATTTT. This translates into CSARGVYYRTQYF.

The table lists this clonotype with many counts. This chain links TRBV12-3 or TRBV12-4 with TRBJ2-2; TRBD1 agrees at 7 bases. The CDR3 covers 12 residues. Trimming removed 6 bases from V and 6 bases from J; junction bases left unmatched: 1. The CDR3 bases are TGTGCCAGCAGGACAGGGCCCGGGGAGCTGTTTTTT. Translated: CASRTGPGELFF.

This chain joins TRBV7-2 and TRBJ2-1; D unresolved. The CDR3 runs 15 residues. V lost 7 bases and J 5 bases, leaving 18 bases between the germline ends. Germline values: CDR1 SGHTA, CDR2 FQGNSA. The CDR3 sequence is CASTPRRLSDNEQFF. As DNA, the CDR3 is TGTGCCAGCACCCCCCGCAGGTTGAGTGACAATGAGCAGTTCTTC.

The sample holds many counts of this clonotype. The chain uses TRBV7-2 and TRBJ2-3; weak D call: TRBD2 (7 bases). In germline, CDR1 is SGHTA, CDR2 FQGNSA. The CDR3 covers 15 residues. Trimming cost V 5 bases and J 4 bases, with 16 bases left between them. Here the CDR3 reads CASSPLGGRADTQYF. CDR3 DNA: TGTGCCAGCAGCCCACTGGGGGGGCGTGCAGATACGCAGTATTTT.

This clonotype was counted between two and nine times. V is TRBV2 and J is TRBJ2-7, with D tentatively TRBD1 or TRBD2 (6 bases each). This CDR3 spans 14 amino acids. With 5 bases removed from V and 1 base from J, the gap between germline ends came to 12 bases. From germline, CDR1 is SNHLY and CDR2 FYNNEI. The CDR3 spells CASSPLGGSYEQYF. The CDR3 region has the DNA TGTGCCAGCAGTCCCTTAGGGGGGTCCTACGAGCAGTACTTC.

The sample holds many counts of this clonotype. The chain links TRBV7-8 to TRBJ1-1; D unclear. V was clipped by 1 base and J by 4 bases, with 10 bases between them. Germline-derived CDR1 and CDR2 are SGHVS and FQNEAQ. This CDR3 comprises 14 residues. CDR3 sequence (DNA): TGTGCCAGCAGCTTAGGACGGCGGGGCACTGAAGCTTTCTTT. Its translation is CASSLGRRGTEAFF.

This clonotype was counted many times. This rearrangement joins TRBV4-3 to TRBJ1-2; no clear D gene. This CDR3 is built from 15 residues. V lost 0 bases and J 2 bases, leaving 10 bases between the germline ends. In germline, CDR1 is LGHNA, CDR2 YSLEER. The DNA of the CDR3 is TGCGCCAGCAGCCAAGACCGGACTGGGAACTATGGCTACACCTTC. Encoded protein: CASSQDRTGNYGYTF.

In this sample, this clonotype turned up a few times. The chain joins TRBV19 to TRBJ2-7; D is possibly TRBD2 (6 bases). V lost 4 bases and J lost 2, with 15 bases in between. Germline lookup yields CDR1 LNHDA and CDR2 SQIVND (reference sequence). The CDR3 is 15 amino acids. The CDR3, as DNA: TGTGCCAGTAGTACACTCTCCGGGAGCCCCTACGAGCAGTACTTC. Its translation: CASSTLSGSPYEQYF.